This TCR beta chain came from a study of persistence of HIV-infected CD4 T cells. As for the study in general: Donors were ART-treated; their CMV- and Gag-responding CD4+ T cells were isolated. Study-wide points: Proviral oligoclonality tracked with TCR oligoclonality within the same sorted cells. TCR analyses could not target the rare provirus-carrying CMV-responding cells.

The germline V and J ends were trimmed by 6 bases and 4 bases, with 8 bases remaining between them. The germline V gene has CDR1 SGHRS and CDR2 YFSETQ. The length of the CDR3 is 12 residues. Sequencing used immunoSEQ version 4 in survey mode. The data were produced by immunoSEQ multiplex PCR, yet TCRdb's version contains in-frame clones alone and is incomplete. The sample lists some 58,000 clones; about four fifths were seen once. Overlapping HIV-1 Gag 15-mer peptides at roughly 1 ug per peptide per mL were used. CD40L-negative CD69-negative CD45RO-high memory CD4+ T cells were sorted as populations depleted of antigen-responding cells. For this clone: Its target is not known.

This sequence originates from an adult man with HIV who was CMV-seropositive. The sequenced sample was CD4+ T cells sorted from PBMCs after roughly 18-hour stimulation, obtained from a patient who received antiretroviral therapy. The chain combines TRBV5-1 with TRBJ1-3; unclear D gene. DNA of the CDR3: TGCGCCAGCACCTCGGGGGGAAACACCATATATTTT. This codes for CASTSGGNTIYF.